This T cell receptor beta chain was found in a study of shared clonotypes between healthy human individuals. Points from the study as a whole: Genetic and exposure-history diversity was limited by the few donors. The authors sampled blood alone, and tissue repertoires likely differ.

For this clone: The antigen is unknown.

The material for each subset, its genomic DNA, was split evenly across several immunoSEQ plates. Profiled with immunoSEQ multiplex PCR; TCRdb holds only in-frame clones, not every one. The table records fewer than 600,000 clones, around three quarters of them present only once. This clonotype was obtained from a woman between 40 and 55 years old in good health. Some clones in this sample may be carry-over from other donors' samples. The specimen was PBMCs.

CDR3 coding DNA: TGTGCCATCAGTGACCTCTCAGAGGGGTCGGGAGCTTTCTTT. Translation: CAISDLSEGSGAFF. The chain links TRBV10-3 to TRBJ1-1; maybe TRBD1 (5 bases). V was pared by 3 bases and J by 10 bases, with 18 bases between. Germline V gene sequence: CDR1 ENHRY, CDR2 SYGVKD. This CDR3 spans 14 amino acids.